What follows is one TCR beta chain and its context. The CDR3 spans 15 residues. The V and J ends lost 0 bases and 2 bases, in that order; junction bases with no gene match: 2. The germline gives CDR1 SGDLS, CDR2 YYNGEE. These data are taken from a study of blood T cell repertoires in COVID-19. Across the whole study: Collection of acute and convalescent COVID-19 samples took place in the United States, Italy and Spain. PBMCs, B-cell-depleted T cells, or T cells were the source of the cDNA or gDNA that made up the material.

Per the study methods: Counts of nucleated cells, estimated from reference gene primer amplification, were obtained. Some clones are missing from TCRdb's copy, which holds only in-frame ones; the method was immunoSEQ multiplex PCR. V, J and clone size derive from that table, while D and trimming were established from the DNA sequence. The table has 200,000 to 300,000 clones, under 90% seen once. Sequencing was performed on peripheral blood. V and J are TRBV9 and TRBJ2-7, with 10 nucleotides matching TRBD1. The sequence was obtained from a human donor in a cohort sampled during active COVID-19. For the CDR3, the DNA is TGTGCCAGCAGCGTAGGGGACAGGGGCCCCTACGAGCAGTACTTC. Its translation is CASSVGDRGPYEQYF.